The clone carrying this TCR beta chain ranks as medium-sized (0.01 to 0.1%). Antigen unknown. This entry comes from a study of spatial heterogeneity in lung cancer. Overall study: Matched bulk RNA-seq provided a T cell module score, and TCR transcript counts in tumor regions correlated strongly with it.

Findings and caveats of the study: Counts for ubiquitous and regional expanded TCRs went along with ubiquitous and regional nonsynonymous mutations, respectively. Within tumors, counts of expanded alpha and beta TCRs tracked tumor mutation counts.

The time point is: sample taken at primary tumor resection. Each molecule of TCR cDNA was tagged with one unique molecular identifier. One entry per CDR3 protein, called by TCRdb with MiXCR from the 5' RACE reads. In the table there are around 1,900 distinct CDR3 sequences, 8.2% of which are singletons. Between the trimmed V and J ends, which lost 5 bases and 6 bases, there was a span of 8 bases. The CDR3 covers 12 residues. Germline V gives CDR1 SEHNR, CDR2 FQNEAQ (reference sequence). The receptor's source is a male donor with early-stage non-small cell lung cancer. The chain employs TRBV7-9 and TRBJ1-3, with D uncertain. Here the sequenced sample was lung tumor tissue, taken at surgery. The DNA of the CDR3 is TGTGCCAGCAGCCGAACCGAAAACACCATATATTTT. It encodes CASSRTENTIYF.